These T cell receptor beta chains were read from a single sample in a study of shared clonotypes between healthy human individuals. TCRdb keeps only in-frame clones here, not all; method: immunoSEQ multiplex PCR. The sample yields fewer than 700,000 clones, around 81% seen once. Material: PBMCs. The receptors were gathered from a middle-aged woman in good health. Some clones in this sample may be carry-over from other donors' samples. The CDR3 runs from the conserved cysteine through the conserved F or W. D genes are given only for firm matches. Only part of the rows carry a size: once, few, many, or a class if the clone is expanded.

V gene	D gene	J gene	clone size	CDR3 protein	CDR3 DNA
TRBV7-3	.	TRBJ2-1	once	CASSPSAYNEQFF	TGTGCCAGCAGTCCTAGCGCCTACAATGAGCAGTTCTTC
TRBV9	TRBD1	TRBJ2-2	.	CASSVGTGPTGELFF	TGTGCCAGCAGCGTAGGGACAGGCCCCACCGGGGAGCTGTTTTTT
TRBV4-1	TRBD1	TRBJ2-7	.	CASSPTGVFYEQYF	TGCGCCAGCAGCCCGACAGGGGTATTCTACGAGCAGTACTTC
TRBV19	TRBD2	TRBJ2-5	once	CASRNRLAGGGETQYF	TGTGCCAGTAGGAACAGACTAGCGGGAGGCGGAGAGACCCAGTACTTC
TRBV14	.	TRBJ2-1	once	CASSPRSDPYNEQFF	TGTGCCAGCAGCCCTCGTAGCGACCCCTACAATGAGCAGTTCTTC
TRBV9	TRBD2	TRBJ2-2	.	CASSVVAGGGTGELFF	TGTGCCAGCAGCGTTGTAGCGGGAGGTGGGACCGGGGAGCTGTTTTTT
TRBV7-6	.	TRBJ2-7	.	CASSLIPAGSYEQYF	TGTGCCAGCAGCTTAATTCCGGCGGGATCCTACGAGCAGTACTTC
TRBV6-1	.	TRBJ1-4	.	CASGGFYANEKLFF	TGTGCCAGCGGTGGTTTTTATGCTAATGAAAAACTGTTTTTT
TRBV5-1	.	TRBJ2-1	.	CASSLKPYNEQFF	TGCGCCAGCAGCTTGAAACCCTACAATGAGCAGTTCTTC
TRBV9	.	TRBJ2-1	.	CASSVWGAGNEQFF	TGTGCCAGCAGCGTCTGGGGGGCAGGTAATGAGCAGTTCTTC
TRBV5-1	TRBD2	TRBJ2-3	few	CASSEGLAGSTDTQYF	TGCGCCAGCAGCGAGGGACTAGCGGGGAGCACAGATACGCAGTATTTT
TRBV6-1	.	TRBJ1-3	.	CASSEPGSGNTIYF	TGTGCCAGCAGTGAACCCGGATCTGGAAACACCATATATTTT
TRBV5-1	TRBD1	TRBJ2-7	.	CASSLAAGGPYEQYF	TGCGCCAGCAGCTTGGCGGCAGGGGGCCCCTACGAGCAGTACTTC
TRBV19	TRBD1	TRBJ2-1	few	CASMGQKTYNEQFF	TGTGCCAGCATGGGACAGAAAACTTACAATGAGCAGTTCTTC
TRBV7-9	TRBD2	TRBJ2-2	.	CASSPGLAGMNTGELFF	TGTGCCAGCAGCCCTGGACTAGCGGGAATGAACACCGGGGAGCTGTTTTTT
TRBV28	TRBD1	TRBJ1-1	.	CASSPGQGVTEAFF	TGTGCCAGCAGCCCTGGACAGGGTGTCACTGAAGCTTTCTTT
TRBV5-4	TRBD1	TRBJ1-2	.	CASSLQQGALYGYTF	TGTGCCAGCAGCTTACAACAGGGGGCGCTCTATGGCTACACCTTC
TRBV5-4	TRBD1	TRBJ2-2	.	CASSSETGANTGELFF	TGTGCCAGCAGCTCTGAAACAGGGGCTAACACCGGGGAGCTGTTTTTT
TRBV19	.	TRBJ2-3	.	CASTTWAETDTQYF	TGTGCCAGTACCACCTGGGCAGAGACAGATACGCAGTATTTT
TRBV28	.	TRBJ1-5	few	CASIGSGQPQHF	TGTGCCAGCATCGGTTCGGGTCAGCCCCAGCATTTT
TRBV6-5	TRBD1	TRBJ2-1	.	CASSLDRAAYNEQFF	TGTGCCAGCAGTTTGGACAGGGCAGCCTACAATGAGCAGTTCTTC
TRBV27	.	TRBJ1-1	.	CATSWNTEAFF	TGTGCCACCTCCTGGAACACTGAAGCTTTCTTT
TRBV27	TRBD2	TRBJ2-7	.	CASSLGTSGTEQYF	TGTGCCAGCAGTTTGGGGACTAGCGGGACCGAGCAGTACTTC
TRBV2	TRBD2	TRBJ2-3	.	CASSFSGGTDTQYF	TGTGCCAGCAGTTTTAGCGGGGGCACAGATACGCAGTATTTT
TRBV6-1	TRBD2	TRBJ2-5	.	CASRGGAVTQGTQYF	TGTGCCAGCCGGGGAGGGGCGGTTACCCAAGGGACCCAGTACTTC
TRBV18	.	TRBJ2-5	.	CASSPDGDGETQYF	TGTGCCAGCTCACCGGACGGGGATGGGGAGACCCAGTACTTC
TRBV7-3	.	TRBJ1-4	.	CASSQRGGENEKLFF	TGTGCCAGCAGCCAACGGGGAGGGGAGAATGAAAAACTGTTTTTT
TRBV27	TRBD2	TRBJ2-5	.	CASSSGTSGRETQYF	TGTGCCAGCAGTTCGGGGACTAGCGGGAGGGAGACCCAGTACTTC
TRBV4-1	TRBD1	TRBJ1-2	many	CASSLPGQSRDGYTF	TGCGCCAGCAGCCTACCGGGACAGAGTCGAGATGGCTACACCTTC
TRBV14	TRBD2	TRBJ2-7	many	CASTLAGGTSEQYF	TGTGCCAGCACCCTAGCGGGAGGTACTTCCGAGCAGTACTTC
TRBV5-4	TRBD2	TRBJ2-1	.	CASSYTTSGSYNEQFF	TGTGCCAGCAGTTATACGACTAGCGGGTCCTACAATGAGCAGTTCTTC
TRBV5-1	TRBD2	TRBJ2-2	.	CASSSGTGRSTGELFF	TGCGCCAGCAGCTCCGGGACCGGGAGGAGCACCGGGGAGCTGTTTTTT